Presented here are 8 T cell receptor beta chains from one specimen sequenced in a study of cytomegalovirus exposure and HLA in healthy donors. The PCR was carried out with 60 Vbeta primers and 13 Jbeta primers. The assay was immunoSEQ multiplex PCR, and TCRdb's table has in-frame clones only and misses some. The repertoire consists of about 190,000 clones, with roughly 80% occurring once and the leading ten covering about 1.5%. Sequences were obtained from PBMCs. These receptors came from a woman in her late teens or twenties in good health and CMV-seronegative.

This clone was observed a handful of times. J is TRBJ1-4 and V is TRBV5-8; D call uncertain. This CDR3 has 14 residues. The germline CDR1 and CDR2 sequences are SGHTS and YDEGEE. V was pared by 1 base and J by 0 bases, with 4 bases between. CDR3 nucleotide sequence: TGTGCCAGCAGCTTGACAGCAACTAATGAAAAACTGTTTTTT. It yields the protein CASSLTATNEKLFF. Full variable domain (outside the CDR3, taken from reference TRBV5-8 and TRBJ1-4): EAGVTQSPTHLIKTRGQQATLRCSPISGHTSVYWYQQALGLGLQFLLWYDEGEERNRGNFPPRFSGRQFPNYSSELNVNALELEDSALYLCASSLTATNEKLFFGSGTQLSVL.

The V call is TRBV6-6, the J call TRBJ2-3, with 8 bases matching TRBD2. The CDR3 extends over 14 amino acids. J was trimmed by 9 bases and V by 2 bases; bases with no gene match: 7. From germline, CDR1 is MNHNY and CDR2 SVGAGI (reference sequence). The CDR3 DNA follows: TGTGCCAGCAGTTACCCTACTAGCGGCGAGACGCAGTATTTT. Protein product: CASSYPTSGETQYF.

The chain uses TRBV6-5 and TRBJ2-5; D is perhaps TRBD1 (6 bases). V lost 10 bases to trimming and J lost 5 bases, with 14 bases between them. This CDR3 comprises 12 residues. Germline-derived CDR1 and CDR2 are MNHEY and SVGAGI. This CDR3 reads CATRQGPETQYF. The CDR3 DNA reads as TGTGCCACACGGCAGGGGCCGGAGACCCAGTACTTC.

The gene calls are TRBV14 and TRBJ1-1, with 8 bases identical to TRBD1. Germline CDR1 reads SGHDN; CDR2 reads FVKESK. The CDR3 has 14 amino acids. V lost 3 bases and J lost 5; bases outside the gene matches: 5. The CDR3 coding sequence is TGTGCCAGCAGCCAGGGGACAGGTGCTACTGAAGCTTTCTTT. Translating gives CASSQGTGATEAFF.

There are a few counts of this clone. This rearrangement joins TRBV5-6 to TRBJ2-2, with a possible D match to TRBD2 (6 bases). Germline V CDR1 and CDR2: SGHDT, YYEEEE. V gave up 3 bases and J gave up 4 bases, with 16 bases separating them. The CDR3 spans 16 residues. CDR3 loop: CASSSVWGVLTGELFF. The CDR3 coding sequence is TGTGCCAGCAGCTCGGTGTGGGGGGTGCTCACCGGGGAGCTGTTTTTT.

This clone was counted between two and nine times. J is TRBJ1-2 and V is TRBV15; TRBD1 might be the D (6 bases). The CDR3 is made up of 17 amino acids. The V end was cut by 0 bases, the J end by 4 bases, with 18 bases between. Germline V gene sequence: CDR1 LNHNV, CDR2 YYDKDF (reference sequence). CDR3 DNA sequence: TGTGCCACCAGCAGAGAGACCCTTACCAGGACAGTCTATGGCTACACCTTC. This codes for CATSRETLTRTVYGYTF.

A few counts support this clone. The chain is built from TRBV11-3 and TRBJ1-1; TRBD1 matches 9 bases. The J segment lost 6 bases and the V segment lost 5 bases, leaving 4 bases of the junction unmatched. Per the germline V gene, CDR1 is SGHNT and CDR2 is YENEEA. The CDR3 is 13 amino acids. The CDR3 DNA is TGTGCCAGCAGCCCAAGGACAGGGGCTGAAGCTTTCTTT. Translated: CASSPRTGAEAFF.

This chain links TRBV11-1 with TRBJ2-2; 7 bases are shared with TRBD1. Germline loops: CDR1 SGHAT, CDR2 FQDESV (reference sequence). V trimming: 5 bases; J trimming: 1 base; junction bases outside the gene matches: 4. The CDR3 covers 15 residues. The CDR3 DNA follows: TGTGCCAGCAGCCATCGGACAGGGAACACCGGGGAGCTGTTTTTT. Residues: CASSHRTGNTGELFF.